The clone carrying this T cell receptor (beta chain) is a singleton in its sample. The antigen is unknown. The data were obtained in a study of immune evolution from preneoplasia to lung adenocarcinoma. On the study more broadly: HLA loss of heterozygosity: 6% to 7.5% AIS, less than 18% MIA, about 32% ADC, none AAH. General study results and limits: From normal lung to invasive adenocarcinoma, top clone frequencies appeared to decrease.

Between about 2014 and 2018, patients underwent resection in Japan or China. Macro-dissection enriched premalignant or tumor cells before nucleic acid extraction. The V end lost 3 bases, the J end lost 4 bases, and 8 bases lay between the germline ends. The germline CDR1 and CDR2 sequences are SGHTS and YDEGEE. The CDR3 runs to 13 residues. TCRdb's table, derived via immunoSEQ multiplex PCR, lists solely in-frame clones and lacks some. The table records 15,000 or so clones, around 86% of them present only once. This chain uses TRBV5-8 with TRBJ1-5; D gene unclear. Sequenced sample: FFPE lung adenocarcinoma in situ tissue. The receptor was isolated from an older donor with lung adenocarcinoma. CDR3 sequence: CASSWAENQPQHF. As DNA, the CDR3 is TGTGCCAGCAGCTGGGCGGAAAATCAGCCCCAGCATTTT. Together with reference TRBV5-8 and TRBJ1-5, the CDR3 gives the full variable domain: EAGVTQSPTHLIKTRGQQATLRCSPISGHTSVYWYQQALGLGLQFLLWYDEGEERNRGNFPPRFSGRQFPNYSSELNVNALELEDSALYLCASSWAENQPQHFGDGTRLSIL.